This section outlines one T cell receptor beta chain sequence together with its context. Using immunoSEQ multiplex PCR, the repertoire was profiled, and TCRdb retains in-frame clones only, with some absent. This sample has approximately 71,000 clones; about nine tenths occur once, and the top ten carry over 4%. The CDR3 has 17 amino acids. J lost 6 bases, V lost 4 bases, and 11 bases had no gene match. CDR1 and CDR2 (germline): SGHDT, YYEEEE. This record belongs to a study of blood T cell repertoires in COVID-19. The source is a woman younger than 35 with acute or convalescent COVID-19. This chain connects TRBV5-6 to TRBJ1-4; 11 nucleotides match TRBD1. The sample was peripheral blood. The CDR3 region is CASSPDRGLPGDEKLFF. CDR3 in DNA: TGTGCCAGCAGCCCGGACAGGGGGCTCCCTGGGGATGAAAAACTGTTTTTT.